These 11 T cell receptor beta chains share one sample of origin, sequenced in a study of tumor and adjacent non-tumor tissue in lung cancer. This sample's RNA came from whole unsorted tissue. A modified ARM-PCR protocol with three rounds of nested PCR amplified TCRbeta. Via MiXCR, TCRdb re-called the multiplex PCR reads, giving one row per CDR3 protein. The sample includes some 80,000 distinct CDR3 sequences, 72% of them seen just once. Sequencing was done on a sample of lung tumor tissue. Receptors originate from a woman between 40 and 55 years old with non-small cell lung cancer.

This clonotype occurred once. CDR3 protein: CANSLSQTGLHNEQFF. For the CDR3, the DNA is TGTGCCAATAGCTTATCCCAGACAGGGTTACACAATGAGCAGTTCTTC. The genes are TRBV11-2 and TRBJ2-1; 7 bases agree with TRBD1. The CDR3 is 16 residues long. V dropped 10 bases and J dropped 5; count of bases not matched to a gene: 17. Germline values: CDR1 SGHAT, CDR2 FQNNGV.

A note on this clonotype: The junction departs from the called germline gene at one end, perhaps through a read error. The rearrangement links TRBV4-2 to TRBJ2-7; TRBD2 matches 9 bases. The CDR3 runs 18 residues. In germline, CDR1 is LGHNA, CDR2 YNFKEQ. DNA for the CDR3: TGTGCCAGCAGTCAAGATTGTGCTAGCGGGGAGGCTACCTACGAGCAGTACTTC. It encodes CASSQDCASGEATYEQYF.

Many counts were recorded for this clonotype. The chain uses TRBV20-1 and TRBJ1-2; TRBD1 matches at 7 bases. The CDR3 is 13 amino acids. Germline loops: CDR1 DFQATT, CDR2 SNEGSKA (reference sequence). The junction had 6 bases not matched to a gene; V was cut back by 6 bases and J by 2 bases. CDR3 loop: CSAIDRVNYGYTF. The CDR3 DNA follows: TGCAGTGCCATCGACAGGGTGAACTATGGCTACACCTTC.

Comments on this clonotype: One junction end does not reproduce the germline sequence, and a read error may be involved. The DNA for the CDR3 is TGCAGCGTTCAGGGCCACCGACTACTAGCGACAGATACGCTGTGTTTT. Translated, it gives CSVQGHRLLATDTLCF. This chain uses TRBV29-1 with TRBJ2-3, with 7 bases that match TRBD2. The CDR3 consists of 16 residues. CDR1 SQVTM and CDR2 ANQGSEA come from the germline V gene.

For this clonotype: At one end, the junction sequence differs from germline, possibly due to a read error. The chain uses TRBV11-3 and TRBJ2-6; the D gene is possibly TRBD1 (5 bases). The CDR3 length is 14 residues. The germline V gene encodes CDR1 SGHNT and CDR2 YENEEA. DNA for the CDR3: TGTGTCAGCAGCTCTGGGGATGGGGCCAGCGTCCTGACCTTC. Encoded protein: CVSSSGDGASVLTF.

With respect to this clonotype: The CDR3 does not close with the conserved phenylalanine or tryptophan, likely indicating a read error. The J gene is TRBJ2-1, the V gene TRBV20-1, with D possibly TRBD1 on 5 matching bases. The V gene's germline CDR1 is DFQATT and CDR2 SNEGSKA (reference sequence). CDR3 size: 14 residues. Written as DNA, the CDR3 is TGCAGTGCTAGAGACCAGGGAACCTACGATGAGCAGTTCCTC. Its protein product is CSARDQGTYDEQFL.

A remark on this clonotype: The CDR3 end shows no conserved phenylalanine or tryptophan, and so a read error is likely. The chain uses TRBV5-6 and TRBJ1-2; D unresolved. Between the trimmed V and J ends, which lost 0 bases and 4 bases, there was a span of 13 bases. Germline CDR1 is SGHDT and CDR2 is YYEEEE. The CDR3 is made up of 15 amino acids. CDR3 amino acids: CASSLVGMGSYGYTS. The CDR3 nucleotides read TGTGCCAGCAGCTTGGTCGGCATGGGTAGCTATGGCTACACCTCC.

On this clonotype: At one boundary the junction diverges from the germline segment, which might be a read error. The chain is built from TRBV6-6 and TRBJ2-7; D is perhaps TRBD1 (5 bases). Germline V gene data show CDR1 as MNHNY and CDR2 as SVGAGI (reference sequence). The length of the CDR3 is 15 residues. The CDR3 here is CASSLGPQAYYGQYF. Here the CDR3 DNA reads TGTGCCAGTAGCCTGGGCCCACAGGCCTACTACGGGCAGTATTTC.

In this sample, this clonotype turned up many times. The chain links TRBV20-1 to TRBJ1-6, with 9 bases identical to TRBD1. Losses at the gene ends were 5 bases for V and 9 bases for J; bases not matched to a gene: 8. Germline CDR1 DFQATT, CDR2 SNEGSKA (reference sequence). The CDR3 is 14 amino acids. The CDR3 loop is CSAWPQGAASPLHF. CDR3 nucleotide sequence: TGCAGTGCTTGGCCACAGGGGGCGGCTTCACCCCTCCACTTT.

CDR3 region: CASGTRSITDTQYF. CDR3 DNA sequence: TGCGCCAGCGGGACAAGGTCTATCACAGATACGCAGTATTTT. This rearrangement joins TRBV5-1 to TRBJ2-3, with D perhaps TRBD1 (6 bases). The germline V gene encodes CDR1 SGHRS and CDR2 YFSETQ. This CDR3 spans 14 amino acids. Trimming left V 7 bases short and J 2 bases short, with 14 bases between. The full variable domain, rest sourced from reference TRBV5-1 and TRBJ2-3, is KAGVTQTPRYLIKTRGQQVTLSCSPISGHRSVSWYQQTPGQGLQFLFEYFSETQRNKGNFPGRFSGRQFSNSRSEMNVSTLELGDSALYLCASGTRSITDTQYFGPGTRLTVL.

Comment on this clonotype: One end of the junction fails to match germline, which may point to a read error. The chain links TRBV6-1 to TRBJ2-1, with 12 positions matching TRBD2. Germline V gives CDR1 MNHNS, CDR2 SASEGT. The CDR3 is made up of 18 amino acids. CDR3 coding DNA: TGTGCCAGCAGGATCGGGACTAGCGGGTTTTTCTCCTACAATGAGAAGTTCTTC. This encodes CASRIGTSGFFSYNEKFF.